This T cell receptor (beta chain) derives from a study of OX40 agonist ivuxolimab in advanced cancers. For the study in its entirety: Ivuxolimab was an agonistic, fully human IgG2 monoclonal antibody directed against OX40 (CD134), a costimulatory receptor. Peripheral TCRbeta sequencing was intended to test whether TCR sequence diversity was altered and clonal T-cell expansion was caused by ivuxolimab. Patients were allowed to have had prior anti-PD-1, anti-PD-L1 or anti-CTLA-4 therapy, and roughly 40% of the dose-escalation patients had previously received checkpoint inhibitors. The paper covers the monotherapy dose-escalation part of the phase I ivuxolimab trial, which included N of about 50 patients. The dose-escalation cohort was roughly 83% male with a mean age of roughly 62 years, ranging from about 20 to 85. Partial responses were achieved by three dose-escalation patients, of whom one had hepatocellular carcinoma and two had cutaneous melanoma. Intravenous ivuxolimab was administered to patients every 2 weeks at six dose levels: 0.01, 0.1, 0.3, 1.5, 3 and 10 mg/kg. Among the 52 dose-escalation patients, about 19 had hepatocellular carcinoma, around 15 melanoma, 9 renal cell carcinoma and 9 head and neck cancer. Study-level results and caveats: Low levels of normalized T-cell clonal expansion were also seen in some patients who did not respond. The antigen specificity of the clonally expanded peripheral T cells was not determined. In the 0.1-3.0 mg/kg groups, partial responders were among the patients with the lowest normalized peripheral clonal expansion, particularly in CD8+ T cells. After ivuxolimab, CD8+ T cells had more expanded clones than CD4+ T cells on average. Clonal expansion of both CD4+ and CD8+ blood T cells was observed from baseline to week 6 at doses 0.1 to 3.0 mg/kg.

The trial excluded patients who had a history of autoimmune disease or who were on systemic immunosuppression. Peripheral blood for TCR sequencing was drawn from every dose cohort at baseline, at cycle 4 day 1 and at cycle 7 day 1. Samples came from an open-label, multicenter, first-in-human phase I dose-escalation trial of ivuxolimab. Adults with locally advanced or metastatic head and neck squamous cell, hepatocellular, melanoma or renal cell carcinoma were enrolled in the trial. CD4+ and CD8+ T cells were sorted separately from peripheral blood before TCR sequencing. The germline V gene provides CDR1 LGHNA and CDR2 YNFKEQ. V and J are truncated by 0 bases and 6 bases respectively, leaving an intervening sequence of 11 bases. The CDR3 runs 15 residues from the cysteine to the phenylalanine. The only DNA kept is the CDR3, 45 bases in frame from the first base. For sequencing of the TCRbeta CDR3 region, genomic DNA was extracted from the sorted cells. The immunoSEQ Assay was used to sequence the TCRbeta CDR3 regions. TCRdb took over this immuneACCESS table, retaining in-frame rearrangements with V and J assigned. Such tables are incomplete; in checked studies, under half of the missing clones stem from an unresolved V gene, and the remainder is unexplained. The sample data list 65,000 to 80,000 clones, and more than 90% of these were observed just once. Roughly 0.72% of the sample is held by the ten biggest clonotypes.

On this clone: Its specific antigen is unknown. Base-call qualities are not available, and no considerably larger clone is one nucleotide away.

The clonotype was recovered from an adult with an advanced solid tumor such as melanoma, head and neck, liver or kidney cancer. Source: CD4+ or CD8+ T cells sorted from blood, taken in a trial of the OX40 agonist ivuxolimab. In this chain, TRBV4-2 is recombined with TRBJ1-4, and perhaps TRBD1 as D gene, on 5 matching bases. The base sequence is TGTGCCAGCAGCCAAGAGAACTGGGGGGATGAAAAACTGTTTTTT. Its translation is CASSQENWGDEKLFF.